This T cell receptor beta chain was captured by sequencing in a study of blood T cell repertoires in COVID-19. Study in general: The study drew acute and convalescent COVID-19 samples from the United States, Italy and Spain. PBMCs, B-cell-depleted T cells, or T cells were the source of the cDNA or gDNA that made up the material.

In the original analysis: Estimation of nucleated cell counts was performed using reference gene primer amplification. Sequencing was performed with immunoSEQ multiplex PCR; in TCRdb, only in-frame clones are kept and a portion is missing. D and trimming come from the DNA, and the V and J calls and clone size come from that table. The sample shows about 39,000 clones, roughly nine tenths of them seen only once. The sequencing input was peripheral blood. The receptor was derived from a man aged 50 or older with active COVID-19.

The CDR3 DNA reads TGTGCCAGCAGCCGCGGGGGAGAGACCCAGTACTTC. Protein sequence: CASSRGGETQYF. The chain employs TRBV2 and TRBJ2-5; 7 nucleotides line up with TRBD2. This CDR3 is 12 amino acids long. Germline loops: CDR1 SNHLY, CDR2 FYNNEI. After removal of 6 bases from V and 4 bases from J, the junction contained 2 bases not matched to a gene.